This section outlines one T cell receptor beta chain sequence together with its context. These data originate in a study of blood T cell repertoires in COVID-19. Study overall: Nucleic acid was either cDNA or gDNA, and it came from T cells, B-cell-depleted T cells, or PBMCs.

Germline lookup yields CDR1 SGHTA and CDR2 FQGNSA. V lost 3 bases and J 2 bases, leaving 5 bases between the germline ends. This CDR3 spans 13 amino acids. The participants were between about 18 and 95 years old and came from fewer than 25 US areas. Exposed enrollees had met someone with a PCR-confirmed or clinician-diagnosed COVID-19 case at some point within the 2 weeks before study entry. In the original analysis: The authors estimated nucleated cell counts from reference gene primer amplification. Using immunoSEQ multiplex PCR, the repertoire was profiled, and TCRdb retains in-frame clones only, with some absent. For V, J and clone size, that table is used; D and trimming come from the DNA. Of about 200,000 clones listed, roughly 90% are singletons.

The material sequenced was PBMCs or T cells enriched from blood (not recorded which). This sequence was found in a woman aged 25 to 45 who had been exposed to COVID-19. This sequence joins TRBV7-2 and TRBJ1-3; D ambiguous. Here the CDR3 reads CASSFGPGNTIYF. The CDR3, as DNA: TGTGCCAGCAGCTTTGGGCCTGGAAACACCATATATTTT.